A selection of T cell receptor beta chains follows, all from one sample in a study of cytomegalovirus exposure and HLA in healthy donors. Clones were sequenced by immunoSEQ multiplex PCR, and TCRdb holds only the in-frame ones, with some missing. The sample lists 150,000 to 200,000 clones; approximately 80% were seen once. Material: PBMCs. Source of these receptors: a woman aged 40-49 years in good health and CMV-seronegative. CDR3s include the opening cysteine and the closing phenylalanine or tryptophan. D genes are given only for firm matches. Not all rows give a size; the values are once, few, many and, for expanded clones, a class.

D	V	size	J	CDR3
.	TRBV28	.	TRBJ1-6	CASTPQSNSPLHF
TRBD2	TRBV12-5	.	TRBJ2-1	CATADGGDNEQFF
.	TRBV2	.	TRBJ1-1	CASRGLWVKNTEAFF
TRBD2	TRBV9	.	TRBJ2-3	CASAGGPPDTQYF
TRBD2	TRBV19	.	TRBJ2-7	CASSLRLAGAYEQYF
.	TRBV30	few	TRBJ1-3	CAWSLRFSGNTIYF
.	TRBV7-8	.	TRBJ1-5	CASSLTEPNQPQHF
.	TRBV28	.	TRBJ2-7	CASSSETPSGWANPLYEQYF
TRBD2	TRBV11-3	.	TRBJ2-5	CASSLGGGAWQETQYF
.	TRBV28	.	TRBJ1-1	CASTPEGYRAEAFF
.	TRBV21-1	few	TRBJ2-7	CASSKGQTPNYEQYF
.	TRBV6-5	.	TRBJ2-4	CASTQGAKNIQYF
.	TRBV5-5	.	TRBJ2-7	CASSLEVGTYEQYF
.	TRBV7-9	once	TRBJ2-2	CASSPYEGNTGELFF
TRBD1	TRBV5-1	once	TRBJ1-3	CASSSSGGAGGNTIYF
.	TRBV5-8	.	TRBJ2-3	CASSFRRATDTQYF
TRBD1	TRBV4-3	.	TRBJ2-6	CASSQSRGLRANVLTF
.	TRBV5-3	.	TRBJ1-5	CARSLWRVPYSNQPQHF
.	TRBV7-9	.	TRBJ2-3	CASSELVASTDTQYF
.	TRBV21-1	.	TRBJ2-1	CASSKCKSSYNEQFF
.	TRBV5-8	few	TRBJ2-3	CASSLMGQYTDTQYF
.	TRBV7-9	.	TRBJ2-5	CASSYKETQYF